Detailed here is one T cell receptor beta chain. The data were taken from a study of blood T cell repertoires in COVID-19. In the study overall: The analysed material was cDNA or gDNA that came from T cells, B-cell-depleted T cells, or PBMCs.

Libraries were prepared by immunoSEQ multiplex PCR; TCRdb keeps only in-frame clonotypes and omits some of them. Of about 190,000 clones listed, roughly 83% are singletons. J gave up 1 base and V 3 bases, and 6 bases lay outside the gene matches. The CDR3 spans 18 residues. Germline V gene data show CDR1 as MGHRA and CDR2 as YSYEKL. The sequence was collected from a young woman who had recovered from COVID-19. The chain recombines TRBV4-1 with TRBJ2-6; 10 nucleotides line up with TRBD1. The sample consisted of PBMCs or T cells enriched from blood (not recorded which). CDR3 protein: CASSQPGQGSSGANVLTF. As DNA, the CDR3 is TGCGCCAGCAGCCAGCCGGGACAGGGGTCATCTGGGGCCAACGTCCTGACTTTC.